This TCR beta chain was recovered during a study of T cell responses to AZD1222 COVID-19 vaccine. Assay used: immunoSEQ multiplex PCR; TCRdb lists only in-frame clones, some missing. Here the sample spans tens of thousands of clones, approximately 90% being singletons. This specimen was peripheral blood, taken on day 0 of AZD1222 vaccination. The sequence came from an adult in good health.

The DNA for the CDR3 is TGTGCCAGCAGTCGGCTTTACACCGGGGAGCTGTTTTTT. It translates to CASSRLYTGELFF. This sequence joins TRBV28 and TRBJ2-2; D is unresolved. The CDR3 covers 13 residues. Per germline, CDR1 MDHEN and CDR2 SYDVKM. V was clipped by 5 bases and J by 3 bases, with 7 bases between them. Filled out from reference TRBV28 and TRBJ2-2, the complete variable domain reads DVKVTQSSRYLVKRTGEKVFLECVQDMDHENMFWYRQDPGLGLRLIYFSYDVKMKEKGDIPEGYSVSREKKERFSLILESASTNQTSMYLCASSRLYTGELFFGEGSRLTVL.